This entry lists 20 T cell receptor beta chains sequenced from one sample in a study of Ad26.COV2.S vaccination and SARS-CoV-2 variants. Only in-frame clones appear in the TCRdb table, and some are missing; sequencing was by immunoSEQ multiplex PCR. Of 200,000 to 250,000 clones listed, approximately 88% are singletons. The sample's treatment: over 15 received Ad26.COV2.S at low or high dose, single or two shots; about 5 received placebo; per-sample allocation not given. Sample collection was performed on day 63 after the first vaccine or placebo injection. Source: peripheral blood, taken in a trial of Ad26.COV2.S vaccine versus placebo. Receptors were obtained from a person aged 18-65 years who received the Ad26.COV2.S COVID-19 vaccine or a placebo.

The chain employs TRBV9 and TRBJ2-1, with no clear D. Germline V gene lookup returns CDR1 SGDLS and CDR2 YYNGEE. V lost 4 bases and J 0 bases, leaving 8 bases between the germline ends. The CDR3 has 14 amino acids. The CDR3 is CASSPSSSYNEQFF. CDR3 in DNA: TGTGCCAGCAGCCCCTCTAGCTCCTACAATGAGCAGTTCTTC.

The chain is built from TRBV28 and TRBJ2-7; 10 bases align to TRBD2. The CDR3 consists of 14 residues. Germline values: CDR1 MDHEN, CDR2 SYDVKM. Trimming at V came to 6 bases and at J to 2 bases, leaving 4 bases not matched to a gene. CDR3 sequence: CASRPSGSPYEQYF. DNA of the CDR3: TGTGCCAGCAGGCCTAGCGGGAGCCCCTACGAGCAGTACTTC.

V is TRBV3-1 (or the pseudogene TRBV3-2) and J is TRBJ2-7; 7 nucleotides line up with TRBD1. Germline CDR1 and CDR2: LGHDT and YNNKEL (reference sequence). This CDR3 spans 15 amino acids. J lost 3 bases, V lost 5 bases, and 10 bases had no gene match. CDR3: CASSYKTGDGYEQYF. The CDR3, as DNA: TGTGCCAGCAGCTACAAAACAGGGGACGGCTACGAGCAGTACTTC.

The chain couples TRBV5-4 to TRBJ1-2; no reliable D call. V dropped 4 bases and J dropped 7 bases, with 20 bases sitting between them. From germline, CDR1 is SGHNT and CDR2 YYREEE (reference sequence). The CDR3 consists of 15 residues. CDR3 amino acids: CASSPGPQRDGGYTF. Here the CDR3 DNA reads TGTGCCAGCAGCCCGGGCCCACAGAGGGATGGTGGCTACACCTTC.

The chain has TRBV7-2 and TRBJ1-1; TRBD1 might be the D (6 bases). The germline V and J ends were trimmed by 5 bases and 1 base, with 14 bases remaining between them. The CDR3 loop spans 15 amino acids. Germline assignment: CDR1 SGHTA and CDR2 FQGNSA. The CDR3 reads CASSPWGGQNTEAFF. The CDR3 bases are TGTGCCAGCAGCCCGTGGGGGGGGCAGAACACTGAAGCTTTCTTT.

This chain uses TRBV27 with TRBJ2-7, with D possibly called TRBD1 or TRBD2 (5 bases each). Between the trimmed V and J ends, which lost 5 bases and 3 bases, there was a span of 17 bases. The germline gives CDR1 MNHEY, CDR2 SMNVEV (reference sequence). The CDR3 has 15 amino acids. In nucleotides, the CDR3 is TGTGCCAGCAGTCCCCCCGGGACCCCATTCTACGAGCAGTACTTC. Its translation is CASSPPGTPFYEQYF.

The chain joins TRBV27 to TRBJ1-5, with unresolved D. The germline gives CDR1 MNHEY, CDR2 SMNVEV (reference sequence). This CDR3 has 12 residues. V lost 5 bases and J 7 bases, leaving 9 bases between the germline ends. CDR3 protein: CASSTFGQPQHF. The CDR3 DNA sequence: TGTGCCAGCAGTACCTTCGGCCAGCCCCAGCATTTT.

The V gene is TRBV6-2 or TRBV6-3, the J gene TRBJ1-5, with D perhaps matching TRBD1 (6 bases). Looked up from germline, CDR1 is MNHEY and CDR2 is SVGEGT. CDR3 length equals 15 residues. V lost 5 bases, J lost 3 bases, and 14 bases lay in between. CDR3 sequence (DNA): TGTGCCAGCAGTGCTTCCAGGGGTTACAATCAGCCCCAGCATTTT. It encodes CASSASRGYNQPQHF.

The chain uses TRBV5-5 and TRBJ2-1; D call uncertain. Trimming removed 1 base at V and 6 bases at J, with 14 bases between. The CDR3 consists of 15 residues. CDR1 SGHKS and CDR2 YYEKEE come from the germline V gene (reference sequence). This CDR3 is CASSLNVAGGNEQFF. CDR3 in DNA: TGTGCCAGCAGCTTGAATGTGGCCGGCGGCAATGAGCAGTTCTTC.

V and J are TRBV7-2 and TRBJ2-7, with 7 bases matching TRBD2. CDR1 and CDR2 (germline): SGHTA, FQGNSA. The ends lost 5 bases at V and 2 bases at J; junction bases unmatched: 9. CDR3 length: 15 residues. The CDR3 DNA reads TGTGCCAGCAGCCCGGGGGGTTGGAAGGCCTACGAGCAGTACTTC. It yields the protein CASSPGGWKAYEQYF.

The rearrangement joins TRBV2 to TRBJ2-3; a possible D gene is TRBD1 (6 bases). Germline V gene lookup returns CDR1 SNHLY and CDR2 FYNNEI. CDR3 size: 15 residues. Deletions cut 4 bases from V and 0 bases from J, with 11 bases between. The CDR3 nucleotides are TGTGCCAGCAGTGTGGGCAGGGGAAGCACAGATACGCAGTATTTT. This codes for CASSVGRGSTDTQYF.

Here the CDR3 DNA reads TGTGCCAGCAATGGGGGACAGGGGGTTAGCACAGATACGCAGTATTTT. This sequence encodes CASNGGQGVSTDTQYF. The J gene is TRBJ2-3, the V gene TRBV7-9, with 11 bases lining up with TRBD1. J was trimmed by 0 bases and V by 7 bases; bases with no gene match: 6. CDR1 and CDR2 from the germline V gene are SEHNR and FQNEAQ (reference sequence). There are 16 residues in the CDR3.

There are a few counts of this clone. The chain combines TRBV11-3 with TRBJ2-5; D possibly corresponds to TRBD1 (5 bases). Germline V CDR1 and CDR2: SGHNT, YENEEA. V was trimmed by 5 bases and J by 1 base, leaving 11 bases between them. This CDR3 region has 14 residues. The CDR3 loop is CASSPSGSQETQYF. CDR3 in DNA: TGTGCCAGCAGCCCCTCAGGGTCCCAAGAGACCCAGTACTTC.

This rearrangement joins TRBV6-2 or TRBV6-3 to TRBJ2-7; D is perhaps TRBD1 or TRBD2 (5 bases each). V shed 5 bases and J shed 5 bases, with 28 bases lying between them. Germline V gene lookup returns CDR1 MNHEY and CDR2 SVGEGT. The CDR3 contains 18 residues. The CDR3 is CASSDYRESGPREDEQYF. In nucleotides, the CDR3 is TGTGCCAGCAGTGACTACCGGGAATCGGGACCTCGAGAAGACGAGCAGTACTTC.

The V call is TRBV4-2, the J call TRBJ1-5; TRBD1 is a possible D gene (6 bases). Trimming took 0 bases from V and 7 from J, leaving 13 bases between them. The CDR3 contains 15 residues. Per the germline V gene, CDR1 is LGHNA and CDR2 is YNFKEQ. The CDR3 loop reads CASSQEEQGGQPQHF. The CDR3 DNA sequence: TGTGCCAGCAGCCAAGAGGAACAGGGAGGACAGCCCCAGCATTTT.

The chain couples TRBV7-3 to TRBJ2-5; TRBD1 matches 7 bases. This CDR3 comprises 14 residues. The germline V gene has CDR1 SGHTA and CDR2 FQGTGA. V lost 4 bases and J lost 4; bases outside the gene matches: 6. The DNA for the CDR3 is TGTGCCAGCAGCTCCAGGACAGGCGGAGAGACCCAGTACTTC. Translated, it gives CASSSRTGGETQYF.

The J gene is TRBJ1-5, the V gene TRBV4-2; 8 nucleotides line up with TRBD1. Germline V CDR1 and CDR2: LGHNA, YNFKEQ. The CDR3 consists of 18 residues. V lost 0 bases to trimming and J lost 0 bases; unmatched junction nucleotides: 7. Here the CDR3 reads CASSQDWGQALSNQPQHF. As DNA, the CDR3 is TGTGCCAGCAGCCAAGATTGGGGACAGGCCCTTAGCAATCAGCCCCAGCATTTT.

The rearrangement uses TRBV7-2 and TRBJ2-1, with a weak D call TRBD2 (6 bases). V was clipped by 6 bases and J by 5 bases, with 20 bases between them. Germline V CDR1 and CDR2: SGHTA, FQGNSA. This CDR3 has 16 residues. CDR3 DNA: TGTGCCAGCAGACCCGCCCGGGTAGCGGTTAACAATGAGCAGTTCTTC. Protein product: CASRPARVAVNNEQFF.

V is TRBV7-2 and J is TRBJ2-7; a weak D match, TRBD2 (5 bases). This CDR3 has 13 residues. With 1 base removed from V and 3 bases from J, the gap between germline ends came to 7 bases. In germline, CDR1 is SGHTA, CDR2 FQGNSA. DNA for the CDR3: TGTGCCAGCAGCTTAGGAGGGAACTACGAGCAGTACTTC. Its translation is CASSLGGNYEQYF.

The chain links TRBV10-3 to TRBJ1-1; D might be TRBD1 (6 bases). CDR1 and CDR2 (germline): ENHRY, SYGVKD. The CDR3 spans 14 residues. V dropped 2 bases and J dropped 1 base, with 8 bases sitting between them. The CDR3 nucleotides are TGTGCCATCAGTGAGGGACAGCGGAACACTGAAGCTTTCTTT. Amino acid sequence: CAISEGQRNTEAFF.